Shown below are 21 T cell receptor beta chains from a single sample sequenced in a study of blood T cell repertoires in COVID-19. Sequencing used immunoSEQ multiplex PCR; TCRdb keeps in-frame clones, though not all of them. The sample shows approximately 81,000 clones, roughly nine tenths of them seen only once. Input material: peripheral blood. Receptors originate from a woman in her forties or fifties in a cohort sampled during active COVID-19.

V is TRBV5-6 and J is TRBJ1-5; 9 nucleotides match TRBD1. Germline values: CDR1 SGHDT, CDR2 YYEEEE. The J segment lost 2 bases and the V segment lost 2 bases, leaving 5 bases of the junction unmatched. This CDR3 comprises 16 residues. CDR3 DNA sequence: TGTGCCAGCAGCTTACAGGGGGCACGGGGCAATCAGCCCCAGCATTTT. Its translation: CASSLQGARGNQPQHF.

The chain combines TRBV10-2 with TRBJ1-2, with 9 positions matching TRBD1. V dropped 6 bases and J dropped 8; count of bases not matched to a gene: 13. Per germline, CDR1 WSHSY and CDR2 SAAADI. The CDR3 contains 15 residues. DNA for the CDR3: TGCGCCAGCAGCCAAGACCCACAGGGGGCAAGGGGCTACACCTTC. It specifies CASSQDPQGARGYTF.

Remarks on this clone: Relative to the germline gene, one junction end is altered; a read error may explain this. The chain recombines TRBV25-1 with TRBJ2-1; 10 nucleotides line up with TRBD2. The CDR3 is 15 residues long. CDR1 MGHDK and CDR2 SYGVNS come from the germline V gene. CDR3 residues: CASSSGLAAYNEQFF. The CDR3 bases are TGTGCCAGCAGTTCCGGACTAGCGGCCTATAATGAGCAGTTCTTC.

This clone was recorded only once. The V gene is TRBV3-1 (or the pseudogene TRBV3-2), the J gene TRBJ1-1, with D possibly TRBD1 on 6 matching bases. V was shortened by 6 bases and J by 4 bases, with 9 bases between the two germline ends. The CDR3 consists of 12 residues. CDR1 LGHDT and CDR2 YNNKEL come from the germline V gene (reference sequence). Written as DNA, the CDR3 is TGTGCCAGCAGGCAGGGGAGCACTGAAGCTTTCTTT. Translation: CASRQGSTEAFF.

The chain carries TRBV25-1 and TRBJ2-3; 10 bases are a match to TRBD2. The J segment lost 7 bases and the V segment lost 1 base, leaving 5 bases of the junction unmatched. This CDR3 has 15 amino acids. Germline CDR1 and CDR2: MGHDK and SYGVNS. CDR3 sequence: CASSEWVAGGNTQYF. The CDR3 DNA follows: TGTGCCAGCAGTGAATGGGTAGCGGGAGGAAATACGCAGTATTTT.

This rearrangement joins TRBV2 to TRBJ1-2; 10 nucleotides match TRBD1. CDR3 size: 14 residues. Germline CDR1 and CDR2: SNHLY and FYNNEI. The V segment lost 7 bases and the J segment 4 bases; nucleotides outside the gene matches: 6. The DNA for the CDR3 is TGTGCCAGCATAAGGGACAGGGGTGGCTATGGCTACACCTTC. Translated: CASIRDRGGYGYTF.

This clone was observed a single time. This rearrangement joins TRBV19 to TRBJ2-6; 9 positions agree with TRBD1. The CDR3 covers 16 residues. After removal of 7 bases from V and 0 bases from J, the junction contained 4 bases not matched to a gene. CDR1 is LNHDA and CDR2 is SQIVND in the germline V gene (reference sequence). The CDR3 sequence is CASTRDRDSGANVLTF. Written as DNA, the CDR3 is TGTGCCAGTACCCGGGACAGGGACTCTGGGGCCAACGTCCTGACTTTC.

V gene TRBV7-9 combines with J gene TRBJ2-3; 9 bases match TRBD2. The CDR3 spans 17 residues. Germline V lookup: CDR1 SEHNR, CDR2 FQNEAQ (reference sequence). J gave up 2 bases and V 4 bases, and 10 bases lay outside the gene matches. CDR3 coding DNA: TGTGCCAGCAGCTCCAGGGGGGCGGGAGGGAACACAGATACGCAGTATTTT. This codes for CASSSRGAGGNTDTQYF.

The genes are TRBV15 and TRBJ1-5, with D possibly TRBD1 on 6 matching bases. Germline lookup yields CDR1 LNHNV and CDR2 YYDKDF (reference sequence). V was pared by 5 bases and J by 5 bases, with 13 bases between. This CDR3 contains 14 residues. CDR3 nucleotide sequence: TGTGCCACCAGCCAGGACAGAAAATATCAGCCCCAGCATTTT. Amino acids: CATSQDRKYQPQHF.

The chain uses TRBV6-4 and TRBJ1-5; D not certain. The CDR3 consists of 13 residues. Trimming removed 5 bases at V and 3 bases at J, with 8 bases between. Germline V gene lookup returns CDR1 MRHNA and CDR2 SNTAGT. CDR3 amino acids: CASSSQLNQPQHF. DNA for the CDR3: TGTGCCAGCAGTAGCCAACTCAATCAGCCCCAGCATTTT.

The gene calls are TRBV5-1 and TRBJ1-1, with 9 bases fitting TRBD1. J was trimmed by 2 bases and V by 5 bases; bases with no gene match: 10. Per germline, CDR1 SGHRS and CDR2 YFSETQ. The CDR3 length is 16 residues. The CDR3 loop reads CASRPRTGVINTEAFF. As DNA, the CDR3 is TGCGCCAGCAGACCCCGGACAGGGGTTATTAACACTGAAGCTTTCTTT.

The V call is TRBV4-2, the J call TRBJ1-2; 9 bases map to TRBD1. The germline gives CDR1 LGHNA, CDR2 YNFKEQ. J lost 2 bases, V lost 0 bases, and 4 bases had no gene match. The CDR3 covers 16 residues. The CDR3 sequence: CASSQDGTGTNYGYTF. CDR3 bases: TGTGCCAGCAGCCAAGATGGGACAGGGACCAACTATGGCTACACCTTC.

V and J are TRBV3-1 (or the pseudogene TRBV3-2) and TRBJ2-7; D is perhaps TRBD2 (6 bases). In germline, CDR1 is LGHDT, CDR2 YNNKEL (reference sequence). The CDR3 runs 15 residues. V lost 4 bases and J lost 3, with 16 bases in between. The CDR3: CASSPSAGGDYEQYF. CDR3 nucleotide sequence: TGTGCCAGCAGCCCTTCGGCTGGCGGGGACTACGAGCAGTACTTC.

The V call is TRBV18, the J call TRBJ1-5; 10 bases map to TRBD1. The germline V gene has CDR1 KGHSH and CDR2 LQKENI. The V gene end was trimmed by 2 bases and the J gene end by 1 base; junction bases not matched to a gene: 5. The CDR3 runs 17 residues. CDR3 protein: CASSPTGTGVSNQPQHF. The CDR3 DNA reads TGTGCCAGCTCACCAACGGGGACAGGGGTGAGCAATCAGCCCCAGCATTTT.

The V and J genes are TRBV5-1 and TRBJ2-1; D possibly corresponds to TRBD1 (5 bases). This CDR3 has 15 residues. Per the germline V gene, CDR1 is SGHRS and CDR2 is YFSETQ. Trimming removed 0 bases from V and 5 bases from J, with 12 bases in between. The CDR3 coding sequence is TGCGCCAGCAGCTTGGGGGCGACAGCTCACAATGAGCAGTTCTTC. Amino acids: CASSLGATAHNEQFF.

The V call is TRBV27, the J call TRBJ2-7; D is ambiguous. The V end lost 0 bases, the J end lost 1 base, and 7 bases lay between the germline ends. The V gene's germline CDR1 is MNHEY and CDR2 SMNVEV (reference sequence). The CDR3 is 14 residues long. The CDR3 sequence: CASSLSRLSYEQYF. CDR3 DNA: TGTGCCAGCAGTTTATCAAGACTGTCCTACGAGCAGTACTTC.

The V call is TRBV28, the J call TRBJ1-3; 9 nucleotides match TRBD1. The CDR3 contains 15 residues. CDR1 is MDHEN and CDR2 is SYDVKM in the germline V gene. The ends lost 6 bases at V and 0 bases at J; junction bases unmatched: 3. The CDR3 bases are TGTGCCAGCAGCCGACAGGGGGTCTCTGGAAACACCATATATTTT. Protein: CASSRQGVSGNTIYF.

V is TRBV7-9 and J is TRBJ1-1, with a possible D match to TRBD1 (5 bases). Trimming removed 3 bases at V and 3 bases at J, with 14 bases between. The germline V gene has CDR1 SEHNR and CDR2 FQNEAQ (reference sequence). The CDR3 sequence is 15 residues long. This chain's CDR3 is CASSFGGGGDTEAFF. The CDR3 bases are TGTGCCAGCAGCTTCGGCGGGGGAGGAGACACTGAAGCTTTCTTT.

V usage is TRBV10-3 and J usage is TRBJ2-7; 7 bases line up with TRBD2. In germline, CDR1 is ENHRY, CDR2 SYGVKD. V gave up 10 bases and J gave up 3 bases; unmatched junction bases: 6. CDR3 length equals 12 residues. The DNA for the CDR3 is TGTGCCACGCAGGCTAGCGGCTACGAGCAGTACTTC. This gives the protein CATQASGYEQYF.

The J gene is TRBJ1-4, the V gene TRBV19; TRBD1 might be the D (6 bases). V shed 8 bases and J shed 3 bases, with 13 bases lying between them. The CDR3 consists of 14 residues. CDR1 LNHDA and CDR2 SQIVND come from the germline V gene (reference sequence). The CDR3 nucleotides read TGTGCCAGTGTGGGGGGGGCCCCTAATGAAAAACTGTTTTTT. The encoded protein is CASVGGAPNEKLFF.

The chain uses TRBV3-1 (or the pseudogene TRBV3-2) and TRBJ2-7; D is unclear. The CDR3 has 13 residues. Germline assignment: CDR1 LGHDT and CDR2 YNNKEL (reference sequence). Trimming took off 1 base at V and 6 bases at J, with 10 bases between the two ends. DNA for the CDR3: TGTGCCAGCAGCCAAGGTCAACTTCGCGAGCAGTACTTC. Protein sequence: CASSQGQLREQYF.